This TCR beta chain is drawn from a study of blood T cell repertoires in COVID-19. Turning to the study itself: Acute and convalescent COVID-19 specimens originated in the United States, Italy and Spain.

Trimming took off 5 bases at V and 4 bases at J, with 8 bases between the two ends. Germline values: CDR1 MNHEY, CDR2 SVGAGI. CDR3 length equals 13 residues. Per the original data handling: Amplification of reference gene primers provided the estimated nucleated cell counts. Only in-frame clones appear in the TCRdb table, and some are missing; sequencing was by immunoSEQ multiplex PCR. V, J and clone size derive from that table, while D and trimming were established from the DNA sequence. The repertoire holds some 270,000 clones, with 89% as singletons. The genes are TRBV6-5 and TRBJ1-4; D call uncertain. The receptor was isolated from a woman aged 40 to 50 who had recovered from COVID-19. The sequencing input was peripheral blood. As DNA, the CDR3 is TGTGCCAGCAGTCCCCAGATTAATGAAAAACTGTTTTTT. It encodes CASSPQINEKLFF.